Following are 17 T cell receptor beta chains from one sample sequenced in a study of shared clonotypes between healthy human individuals. Using immunoSEQ multiplex PCR, the repertoire was profiled, and TCRdb retains in-frame clones only, with some absent. The data hold around 1,000,000 clones, with roughly 77% observed a single time. Sequenced: memory CD4+ T cells from PBMCs. The subset: CD45RA-negative fraction. These receptors originate from a man aged 18 to 30 in good health. Some clones in this sample may be carry-over from other donors' samples.

The chain recombines TRBV5-1 with TRBJ1-2; D perhaps matches TRBD1 (5 bases). Deletions cut 0 bases from V and 6 bases from J, with 15 bases between. This CDR3 spans 15 amino acids. The germline V gene encodes CDR1 SGHRS and CDR2 YFSETQ. The CDR3 sequence is CASSLEAGFEHGYTF. The CDR3 DNA reads TGCGCCAGCAGCTTGGAGGCAGGGTTCGAGCATGGCTACACCTTC.

This sequence joins TRBV28 and TRBJ2-7; the D is unclear. Germline V gene sequence: CDR1 MDHEN, CDR2 SYDVKM. Trimming took 3 bases from V and 3 from J, leaving 12 bases between them. The CDR3 runs 14 residues. CDR3 amino acids: CASSFGRQNYEQYF. In DNA, the CDR3 is TGTGCCAGCAGTTTCGGTCGGCAGAACTACGAGCAGTACTTC.

The chain links TRBV6-1 to TRBJ2-3; no clear D gene. Germline-derived CDR1 and CDR2 are MNHNS and SASEGT. Trimming removed 7 bases at V and 6 bases at J, with 8 bases between. CDR3 length: 11 residues. The CDR3 here is CASTPRDTQYF. The CDR3 DNA reads TGTGCCAGCACCCCAAGGGATACGCAGTATTTT.

This clone was counted once. The chain combines TRBV2 with TRBJ2-5, with 7 bases that match TRBD2. CDR1 and CDR2 from the germline V gene are SNHLY and FYNNEI. The CDR3 spans 12 residues. V trimming: 4 bases; J trimming: 5 bases; junction bases outside the gene matches: 1. The CDR3 nucleotides are TGTGCCAGCAGTGTGCGGGAGGAGACCCAGTACTTC. This codes for CASSVREETQYF. Full variable domain (rest looked up from reference TRBV2 and TRBJ2-5): EPEVTQTPSHQVTQMGQEVILRCVPISNHLYFYWYRQILGQKVEFLVSFYNNEISEKSEIFDDQFSVERPDGSNFTLKIRSTKLEDSAMYFCASSVREETQYFGPGTRLLVL.

The J gene is TRBJ2-2, the V gene TRBV5-4, with 8 bases fitting TRBD2. The V and J ends lost 4 bases and 4 bases, in that order; junction bases with no gene match: 9. Germline V gene data show CDR1 as SGHNT and CDR2 as YYREEE (reference sequence). The CDR3 has 16 residues. CDR3 nucleotide sequence: TGTGCCAGCAGCCGATCACTAGCGGAGGCCACCGGGGAGCTGTTTTTT. Amino acids: CASSRSLAEATGELFF. Using reference TRBV5-4 and TRBJ2-2 for the parts outside the CDR3, the full variable domain is ETGVTQSPTHLIKTRGQQVTLRCSSQSGHNTVSWYQQALGQGPQFIFQYYREEENGRGNFPPRFSGLQFPNYSSELNVNALELDDSALYLCASSRSLAEATGELFFGEGSRLTVL.

This clone was seen a single time. This chain connects TRBV5-5 to TRBJ2-2, with 8 bases matching TRBD1. The CDR3 runs 15 residues. Losses at the gene ends were 5 bases for V and 4 bases for J; bases not matched to a gene: 7. Per the germline V gene, CDR1 is SGHKS and CDR2 is YYEKEE (reference sequence). CDR3 sequence: CASSFRGLGTGELFF. The CDR3 DNA sequence: TGTGCCAGCAGTTTCAGGGGGCTCGGCACCGGGGAGCTGTTTTTT.

Turning to this clone: With a far larger clone one base away, a read error is the likely cause. Other DNA sequences in this specimen translate into the identical CDR3. The chain joins TRBV6-5 to TRBJ2-7; no definite D call. The V gene lost 4 bases and the J gene lost 0 bases, with 4 bases spanning the gap. Germline V gene data show CDR1 as MNHEY and CDR2 as SVGAGI. The CDR3 contains 12 residues. The CDR3 coding sequence is TGTGCCAGCAGTTCTAGCTCCTACGAGCAGTACTTC. Its translation: CASSSSSYEQYF.

The table lists this clone with a few counts. The V call is TRBV10-3, the J call TRBJ1-1, with D tentatively TRBD1 (5 bases). The CDR3 is 14 residues long. The germline V and J ends were trimmed by 0 bases and 3 bases, with 8 bases remaining between them. In germline, CDR1 is ENHRY, CDR2 SYGVKD. CDR3: CAISESGDYTEAFF. The CDR3, as DNA: TGTGCCATCAGTGAGTCAGGGGACTACACTGAAGCTTTCTTT.

Notes on this clone: In the same sample, other DNA sequences code for this CDR3. CDR3 loop: CASSGGYGYTF. For the CDR3, the DNA is TGTGCCAGCAGTGGGGGATATGGCTACACCTTC. This rearrangement joins TRBV28 to TRBJ1-2, with D possibly being TRBD1 (5 bases). V lost 5 bases and J 5 bases, leaving 6 bases between the germline ends. CDR3 length equals 11 residues. Germline CDR1 and CDR2: MDHEN and SYDVKM.

Worth noting for this clone: The same CDR3 arises from other DNA sequences in this sample as well. The genes are TRBV7-9 and TRBJ2-2; TRBD1 or TRBD2 may be the D gene (5 bases each). There are 15 residues in the CDR3. V lost 3 bases, J lost 3 bases, and 11 bases lay in between. CDR1 SEHNR and CDR2 FQNEAQ come from the germline V gene (reference sequence). The CDR3 DNA sequence: TGTGCCAGCAGCTTTCTCCAGGGACACACCGGGGAGCTGTTTTTT. Translating gives CASSFLQGHTGELFF.

This clone appeared a few times. J is TRBJ2-5 and V is TRBV5-1, with 7 bases identical to TRBD1. The germline V gene has CDR1 SGHRS and CDR2 YFSETQ. Trimming removed 4 bases from V and 5 bases from J; junction bases left unmatched: 5. The CDR3 consists of 13 residues. CDR3 coding DNA: TGCGCCAGCAGCGCTCAGGGGGATGAGACCCAGTACTTC. It encodes CASSAQGDETQYF.

V and J are TRBV2 and TRBJ1-3, with D hard to call. The germline V and J ends were trimmed by 2 bases and 4 bases, with 3 bases remaining between them. Per the germline V gene, CDR1 is SNHLY and CDR2 is FYNNEI. This CDR3 has 12 amino acids. The CDR3 loop reads CASSEQGNTIYF. CDR3 DNA sequence: TGTGCCAGCAGTGAACAGGGAAACACCATATATTTT. Full variable domain (rest looked up from reference TRBV2 and TRBJ1-3): EPEVTQTPSHQVTQMGQEVILRCVPISNHLYFYWYRQILGQKVEFLVSFYNNEISEKSEIFDDQFSVERPDGSNFTLKIRSTKLEDSAMYFCASSEQGNTIYFGEGSWLTVV.

CDR3 in DNA: TGTGCCAGCAGCTTAAGAGGCGGGAGCTCCTACGAGCAGTACTTC. As protein: CASSLRGGSSYEQYF. The rearrangement links TRBV7-2 to TRBJ2-7; 7 bases align to TRBD2. Germline CDR1 is SGHTA and CDR2 is FQGNSA. The junction had 4 bases not matched to a gene; V was cut back by 2 bases and J by 0 bases. The CDR3 is 15 amino acids.

This clone was seen just once. For the CDR3, the DNA is TGTGCCAGCAGTTTAACCCTGGGGGTCGGGGAGCTGTTTTTT. Protein product: CASSLTLGVGELFF. This chain uses TRBV6-6 with TRBJ2-2; D may be TRBD1 or TRBD2 (5 bases each). Germline V gene sequence: CDR1 MNHNY, CDR2 SVGAGI (reference sequence). The CDR3 extends over 14 amino acids. Trimming stripped 4 bases from V and 7 bases from J, with 13 bases between.

The chain carries TRBV4-1 and TRBJ1-2, with D perhaps TRBD1 (5 bases). The ends were cut back, 3 bases at V and 4 bases at J, with 12 bases in the middle. The CDR3 length is 14 residues. Germline V lookup: CDR1 MGHRA, CDR2 YSYEKL. CDR3 sequence: CASSQRGESYGYTF. The DNA for the CDR3 is TGCGCCAGCAGCCAGAGGGGCGAGAGCTATGGCTACACCTTC.

The J gene is TRBJ2-1, the V gene TRBV27; D gene unclear. Looked up from germline, CDR1 is MNHEY and CDR2 is SMNVEV (reference sequence). The CDR3 loop spans 15 amino acids. V lost 4 bases and J 4 bases, leaving 14 bases between the germline ends. CDR3: CASSSTHLDYNEQFF. The DNA of the CDR3 is TGTGCCAGCAGTTCTACTCACTTGGATTACAATGAGCAGTTCTTC.

The genes are TRBV7-3 and TRBJ2-1; TRBD2 agrees at 8 bases. Germline CDR1 is SGHTA and CDR2 is FQGTGA. Trimming cost V 5 bases and J 2 bases; bases outside gene matches: 5. This CDR3 spans 15 amino acids. The CDR3 spells CASSTGLVTYNEQFF. DNA of the CDR3: TGTGCCAGCAGCACGGGACTAGTAACCTACAATGAGCAGTTCTTC.